A selection of T cell receptor beta chains follows, all from one sample in a study of T cell repertoires in cytomegalovirus infection. These TCRs' antigens remain unknown. A single record per CDR3 protein comes from TCRdb applying MiXCR to the reads. The table shows about 920,000 distinct CDR3 sequences, with approximately 31% occurring only once. This specimen consisted of cultured CD8+ T cells from PBMCs, obtained from culture after CMV antigen stimulation. The source of these receptors is a human donor in good health (CMV status not recorded). Some clones in this sample may be carry-over from other donors' samples. The CDR3 runs from the conserved cysteine through the conserved F or W. The D gene is left open where the match is weak. The listing skips clone size in some rows; elsewhere it reads once, few, many or a size class.

CDR3nt,CDR3aa,d_gene,j_gene,abundance,len,v_gene
TGTGCCAGTAGTCCGGGACAGGGGGCGCCTGGCTACACCTTC,CASSPGQGAPGYTF,TRBD1,TRBJ1-2,.,14,TRBV19
TGTGCCAGCAGCTTAGTGGCGGGGGATGGCTACACCTTC,CASSLVAGDGYTF,.,TRBJ1-2,.,13,TRBV7-6
TGTGCCAGCAGCTCCACTACAGGCTCAGGGGATCAGCCCCAGCATTTT,CASSSTTGSGDQPQHF,.,TRBJ1-5,few,16,TRBV7-6
TGTGCCAGCAGCATTAACGGAGAGACCCAGTACTTC,CASSINGETQYF,.,TRBJ2-5,.,12,TRBV7-6
TGTGCCAGCAGTTTAAGGACTAGCGGGGATCGGTACAATGAGCAGTTCTTC,CASSLRTSGDRYNEQFF,TRBD2,TRBJ2-1,.,17,TRBV6-5
TGTGCCAGCAGTTCCCTAACGGTTGGCGGAGAAACCACAGATACGCAGTATTTT,CASSSLTVGGETTDTQYF,.,TRBJ2-3,few,18,TRBV28
TGTGCCAGCAGATTTCTGGGCTACAATGAGCAGTTCTTC,CASRFLGYNEQFF,.,TRBJ2-1,.,13,TRBV27
TGTGCCAGCAGTTTAGCGCTTTCGAACACTGAAGCTTTCTTT,CASSLALSNTEAFF,.,TRBJ1-1,.,14,TRBV12-3/TRBV12-4
TGTGCCAGCAGTTCCCTAGGAGACAGGGACCGTGGCTACACCTTC,CASSSLGDRDRGYTF,TRBD1,TRBJ1-2,few,15,TRBV6-1
TGTGCCAGCAGCCGAATTGGACTGCCTGAAGCTTTCTTT,CASSRIGLPEAFF,.,TRBJ1-1,.,13,TRBV6-5
TGTGCCAGCAGCTTGGCCGCGTCAGAAAACACTGAAGCTTTCTTT,CASSLAASENTEAFF,.,TRBJ1-1,.,15,TRBV5-5
TGTGCCAGCAGCTTATCCCCTACCGGTGGGGATGGCTACACCTTC,CASSLSPTGGDGYTF,.,TRBJ1-2,few,15,TRBV7-9
TGTGCCAGCAGCTTAGATTGGGAACATAGCAATCAGCCCCAGCATTTT,CASSLDWEHSNQPQHF,.,TRBJ1-5,many,16,TRBV7-8
TGTGCCAGCAGGTTACCCGGCAGTTCCGGAGATACGCAGTATTTT,CASRLPGSSGDTQYF,.,TRBJ2-3,.,15,TRBV7-9
TGTGCCAGCAGCCATGGGGGAGCGGGGGGACAAGAGACCCAGTACTTC,CASSHGGAGGQETQYF,TRBD2,TRBJ2-5,.,16,TRBV6-6
TGCGCCAGCAGCCAAGCGAGAGGTTCACCCCTCCACTTT,CASSQARGSPLHF,.,TRBJ1-6,.,13,TRBV4-1
TGCGCCAGCAGCCCTACCGGCCCTCTTTACTACGAGCAGTACTTC,CASSPTGPLYYEQYF,.,TRBJ2-7,few,15,TRBV4-1
TGTGCCAGCAGCTTCGCAGGGCCGGGGGAGCAGTACTTC,CASSFAGPGEQYF,.,TRBJ2-7,many,13,TRBV7-6
TGTGCCAGCAGCAACTCGGGACGGCGATACGAGCAGTACTTC,CASSNSGRRYEQYF,.,TRBJ2-7,.,14,TRBV7-9
TGTGCCACCAGCCTGGAAGGGGACACGCAGTATTTT,CATSLEGDTQYF,.,TRBJ2-3,few,12,TRBV24-1
TGTGCCAGCAAGGGCCCGACCAATCAGCCCCAGCATTTT,CASKGPTNQPQHF,.,TRBJ1-5,.,13,TRBV12-3/TRBV12-4
TGCAGTGCTCCCGGGGGCCTCAGCACAGATACGCAGTATTTT,CSAPGGLSTDTQYF,.,TRBJ2-3,.,14,TRBV20-1
TGTGCCAGTAGTATAGAGGGGGCTGGGAATGAGCAGTTCTTC,CASSIEGAGNEQFF,.,TRBJ2-1,once,14,TRBV19
TGTGCCAGCAGCGGCGGAGGAAAGGCGGCCAAAAACATTCAGTACTTC,CASSGGGKAAKNIQYF,.,TRBJ2-4,few,16,TRBV7-9
TGTGCCAGTAGTTCCATTGGACTCCTTAGCACAGATACGCAGTATTTT,CASSSIGLLSTDTQYF,.,TRBJ2-3,many,16,TRBV19
TGTGCCAGCAGCTTAAGTGTTGGGGCGAATGAAAAACTGTTATTT,CASSLSVGANEKLLF,.,TRBJ1-4,.,15,TRBV7-2
TGTGCTAGTGTGGAGACAGCCAATCAGCCCCAGCATTTT,CASVETANQPQHF,.,TRBJ1-5,few,13,TRBV12-5
TGTGCCAGCGGCTCCTATCAGGGAGACCAAGAGACCCAGTACTTC,CASGSYQGDQETQYF,.,TRBJ2-5,few,15,TRBV6-5
TGTGCCAGCAGTTTAGCGGATCTAGCGGGTTACACCGGGGAGCTGTTTTTT,CASSLADLAGYTGELFF,TRBD2,TRBJ2-2,many,17,TRBV12-3/TRBV12-4
TGCAGTGCTATCGAACCGGGACACGAAGAGACCCAGTACTTC,CSAIEPGHEETQYF,.,TRBJ2-5,few,14,TRBV20-1
TGTGCCAGCAGCCCTGGACTAGCGGGGGGTCCCCGCTACAATGAGCAGTTCTTC,CASSPGLAGGPRYNEQFF,TRBD2,TRBJ2-1,many,18,TRBV7-6
TGTGCCAGCAGTTTAGACACAGGGGGCCGATACCACACCTTC,CASSLDTGGRYHTF,TRBD1,TRBJ1-2,.,14,TRBV27
TGTGCCAGCAGCCCTCCTAGGAGCGGGCTTTCCTACAATGAGCAGTTCTTC,CASSPPRSGLSYNEQFF,.,TRBJ2-1,many,17,TRBV7-9
TGTGCCAGCAGTATGGGCCCGTCGGAAGCTTTCTTT,CASSMGPSEAFF,.,TRBJ1-1,.,12,TRBV7-6
TGTGCCAGCAGGCTATTTAGCGGGGGGGCCGTGGAGACCCAGTACTTC,CASRLFSGGAVETQYF,TRBD2,TRBJ2-5,few,16,TRBV5-6
TGTGCCAGCAGCCCAGAGGGGGGTCCGCAGTACTTC,CASSPEGGPQYF,.,TRBJ2-7,.,12,TRBV14
TGTGCCAACAGCTTAACGCCGGGGGTTAACACTGAAGCTTTCTTT,CANSLTPGVNTEAFF,.,TRBJ1-1,.,15,TRBV7-3
TGTGCCAGCAGCTTATCCGGGACAGGAAATTCACCCCTCCACTTT,CASSLSGTGNSPLHF,TRBD1,TRBJ1-6,.,15,TRBV7-6
TGTGCCAGCAGCAGGACAGGGACCGTCTATGGTGAGCAGTTCTTC,CASSRTGTVYGEQFF,TRBD1,TRBJ2-1,.,15,TRBV6-6
TGTGCCAGCAGCCAGGGGTACCAGGAGCCCCAGCATTTT,CASSQGYQEPQHF,.,TRBJ1-5,.,13,TRBV14
TGTGCCAGCAGTTACTCCCTAGACACAGATACGCAGTATTTT,CASSYSLDTDTQYF,.,TRBJ2-3,few,14,TRBV6-5
TGTGCTCTGCAAAAGAAACCTCGGCTACCAGACAATGAGCAGTTCTTC,CALQKKPRLPDNEQFF,.,TRBJ2-1,.,16,TRBV2
TGTGCTAGTGCCTACTCCGGTGCGGTCTATGGCTACACCTTC,CASAYSGAVYGYTF,.,TRBJ1-2,many,14,TRBV12-5
TGTGCTAGTGCCTTCTCCGGGGGACAGGGAAATGAGCAGTTCTTC,CASAFSGGQGNEQFF,TRBD1,TRBJ2-1,few,15,TRBV12-5
TGTGCCATACCTTGGACGGTAAAGGGAGCTTTCTTT,CAIPWTVKGAFF,.,TRBJ1-1,.,12,TRBV2